This T cell receptor beta chain is drawn from a study of blood T cell repertoires in COVID-19. As processed by the authors: It was from reference gene primer amplification that nucleated cell counts were estimated. Some clones are missing from TCRdb's copy, which holds only in-frame ones; the method was immunoSEQ multiplex PCR. That table is the source of V, J and clone size, and D and trimming were worked out from the DNA. The data show 250,000 to 400,000 clones, roughly 85% seen once. Germline trimming cut 4 bases from V and 3 bases from J; bases unmatched to any gene: 13. There are 17 residues in the CDR3. The germline V gene encodes CDR1 MDHEN and CDR2 SYDVKM. Recruits, aged roughly 18 to 89 years, lived in 24 US areas. Each exposed participant met a COVID-19 case in the 2 weeks preceding study entry.

Sequencing input: PBMCs or T cells enriched from blood (not recorded which). The receptor's source is a woman between 25 and 40 years old who had been exposed to COVID-19. The genes are TRBV28 and TRBJ2-7; TRBD1 matches 9 bases. The CDR3 DNA is TGTGCCAGCAGTTCGAGGTCTTTTACAGGGGGCAGCTACGAGCAGTACTTC. Residues: CASSSRSFTGGSYEQYF.